The 14 T cell receptor beta chains in this list originate from one sample, sequenced in a study of T-cell memory formation after mild COVID-19. TCRdb re-derived calls from the 5' RACE reads in MiXCR, one entry per CDR3 protein. The top ten clones hold approximately 2% of a sample with approximately 200,000 distinct CDR3 sequences, 16% of them seen once. Sequencing was carried out using PBMCs or a T cell subset sorted from them (not recorded which). These receptors originate from an adult woman who had mild COVID-19 (a few samples of this study predate the infection). Cell type and time point are not known.

A few counts support this clonotype. The chain's CDR3 is CASTLNPGIENEQFF. Written as DNA, the CDR3 is TGTGCCAGCACCCTGAACCCGGGAATCGAGAATGAGCAGTTCTTC. V is TRBV2 and J is TRBJ2-1; TRBD2 is a possible D gene (5 bases). CDR1 is SNHLY, CDR2 FYNNEI, per germline. V was trimmed by 7 bases and J by 7 bases, leaving 20 bases between them. The CDR3 extends over 15 amino acids.

The chain employs TRBV3-1 and TRBJ1-5; 11 bases map to TRBD1. Germline lookup yields CDR1 LGHDT and CDR2 YNNKEL (reference sequence). Germline trimming cut 2 bases from V and 4 bases from J; bases unmatched to any gene: 7. The CDR3 is 17 residues long. This chain's CDR3 is CASSQNAGTGGNQPQHF. The CDR3 DNA sequence: TGTGCCAGCAGCCAAAATGCAGGGACAGGGGGAAATCAGCCCCAGCATTTT.

This clonotype has a handful of counts. This sequence joins TRBV11-2 and TRBJ1-1; D is uncertain. Looked up from germline, CDR1 is SGHAT and CDR2 is FQNNGV. CDR3 size: 13 residues. Trimming stripped 5 bases from V and 11 bases from J, with 18 bases between. CDR3 residues: CASSLRAALRAFF. CDR3 sequence (DNA): TGTGCCAGCAGCCTGCGGGCGGCACTGAGGGCTTTCTTT.

V gene TRBV10-3 combines with J gene TRBJ2-7; D is unresolved. Germline V lookup: CDR1 ENHRY, CDR2 SYGVKD. CDR3 length: 11 amino acids. Trimming took off 3 bases at V and 0 bases at J, with 0 bases between the two ends. CDR3 residues: CAISDSYEQYF. In nucleotides, the CDR3 is TGTGCCATCAGTGACTCCTACGAGCAGTACTTC.

This clonotype showed up just a few times. J is TRBJ2-3 and V is TRBV12-3 or TRBV12-4; D perhaps matches TRBD2 (6 bases). The CDR3 covers 15 residues. Trimming left V 4 bases short and J 0 bases short, with 11 bases between. The CDR3, as DNA: TGTGCCAGCAGTTGGGACTGGGGAAGCACAGATACGCAGTATTTT. Protein sequence: CASSWDWGSTDTQYF.

This chain connects TRBV7-2 to TRBJ1-2; D is ambiguous. The ends were cut back, 5 bases at V and 3 bases at J, with 22 bases in the middle. The length of the CDR3 is 17 residues. Germline lookup yields CDR1 SGHTA and CDR2 FQGNSA. As DNA, the CDR3 is TGTGCCAGCAGCAACCGCGACACAGTTTTTCTCGACTATGGCTACACCTTC. Residues: CASSNRDTVFLDYGYTF.

This clonotype was seen a handful of times. This chain links TRBV6-5 with TRBJ1-4, with unresolved D. The CDR3 spans 14 residues. The germline CDR1 and CDR2 sequences are MNHEY and SVGAGI. V dropped 0 bases and J dropped 8 bases, with 10 bases sitting between them. CDR3 in amino acids: CASSYSGSREKLFF. In DNA form, the CDR3 reads TGTGCCAGCAGTTACTCGGGTAGTAGGGAAAAACTGTTTTTT.

The chain links TRBV20-1 to TRBJ2-1; a possible D gene is TRBD2 (5 bases). Germline loops: CDR1 DFQATT, CDR2 SNEGSKA (reference sequence). This CDR3 region has 13 residues. Trimming took 0 bases from V and 9 from J, leaving 12 bases between them. The CDR3 region has the DNA TGCAGTGCTAGAGATCGCGGGTACGGTGAGCAGTTCTTC. The encoded protein is CSARDRGYGEQFF.

The V gene is TRBV9, the J gene TRBJ2-2, with TRBD2 identical over 11 bases. Germline loops: CDR1 SGDLS, CDR2 YYNGEE. The CDR3 covers 17 residues. J was trimmed by 3 bases and V by 0 bases; bases with no gene match: 4. The DNA of the CDR3 is TGTGCCAGCAGCGTAGAACTAGCGGGAGTCCACACCGGGGAGCTGTTTTTT. Translation gives CASSVELAGVHTGELFF.

The V gene is TRBV6-5, the J gene TRBJ2-7; 12 bases are shared with TRBD1. This CDR3 has 15 residues. V lost 4 bases to trimming and J lost 7 bases; unmatched junction nucleotides: 8. The germline CDR1 and CDR2 sequences are MNHEY and SVGAGI. Written as DNA, the CDR3 is TGTGCCAGCAGTTCCAGGGGACAGGGGGCGGGGGAGCAGTACTTC. This translates into CASSSRGQGAGEQYF.

The chain has TRBV12-3 or TRBV12-4 and TRBJ2-7, with TRBD2 identical over 7 bases. The CDR3 contains 16 residues. With 3 bases clipped from V and 2 bases from J, the junction kept 10 bases outside the gene matches. The CDR3 is CASSFGEGRRPYEQYF. Written as DNA, the CDR3 is TGTGCCAGCAGTTTTGGGGAGGGCAGGAGACCCTACGAGCAGTACTTC.

This chain joins TRBV5-1 and TRBJ2-1; tentative D call: TRBD1 (5 bases). Trimming took 4 bases from V and 13 from J, leaving 15 bases between them. The CDR3 extends over 12 amino acids. Germline assignment: CDR1 SGHRS and CDR2 YFSETQ. The CDR3 is CASSAQGFDQFF. The CDR3 DNA is TGCGCCAGCAGCGCCCAGGGTTTCGACCAGTTCTTC.

This clonotype was found a few times. V usage is TRBV7-2 and J usage is TRBJ1-2; no reliable D call. CDR1 and CDR2 from the germline V gene are SGHTA and FQGNSA. V dropped 4 bases and J dropped 5 bases, with 14 bases sitting between them. This CDR3 has 14 residues. The CDR3 is CASSSPIAGYGYTF. The DNA of the CDR3 is TGTGCCAGCAGCTCCCCAATTGCGGGGTATGGCTACACCTTC.

This clonotype has more than one count but fewer than ten. This rearrangement joins TRBV4-1 to TRBJ1-2; the D is unclear. V lost 0 bases, J lost 7 bases, and 15 bases lay in between. Germline-derived CDR1 and CDR2 are MGHRA and YSYEKL. The CDR3 runs 15 residues. The CDR3 sequence: CASSQEIEGFAGYTF. CDR3 coding DNA: TGCGCCAGCAGCCAAGAAATCGAAGGATTCGCTGGCTACACCTTC.